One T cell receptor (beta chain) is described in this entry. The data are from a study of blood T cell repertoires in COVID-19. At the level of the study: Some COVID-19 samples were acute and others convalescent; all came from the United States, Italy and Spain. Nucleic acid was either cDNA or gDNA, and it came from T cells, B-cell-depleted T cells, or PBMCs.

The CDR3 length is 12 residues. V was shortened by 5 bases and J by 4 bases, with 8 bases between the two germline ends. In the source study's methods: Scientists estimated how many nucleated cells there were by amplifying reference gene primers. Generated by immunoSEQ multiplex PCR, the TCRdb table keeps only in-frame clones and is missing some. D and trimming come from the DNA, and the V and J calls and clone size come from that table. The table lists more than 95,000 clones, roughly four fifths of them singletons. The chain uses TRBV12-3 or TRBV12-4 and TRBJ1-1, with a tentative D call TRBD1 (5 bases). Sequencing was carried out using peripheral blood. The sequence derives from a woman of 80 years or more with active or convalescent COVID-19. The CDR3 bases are TGTGCCAGCAGTATCAGGGTCACTGAAGCTTTCTTT. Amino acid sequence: CASSIRVTEAFF.